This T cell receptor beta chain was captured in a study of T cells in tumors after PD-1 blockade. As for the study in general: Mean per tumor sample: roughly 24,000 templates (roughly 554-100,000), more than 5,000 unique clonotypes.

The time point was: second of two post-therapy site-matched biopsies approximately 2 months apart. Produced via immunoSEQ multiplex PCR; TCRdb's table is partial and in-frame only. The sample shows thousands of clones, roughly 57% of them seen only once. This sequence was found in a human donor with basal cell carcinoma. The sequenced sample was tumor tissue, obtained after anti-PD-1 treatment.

The CDR3 sequence is CAIGKGGNTEAFF. The CDR3 region has the DNA TGTGCCATCGGGAAAGGAGGGAACACTGAAGCTTTCTTT. The rearrangement joins TRBV10-3 to TRBJ1-1; unclear D gene. The CDR3 is 13 amino acids. Germline CDR1 ENHRY, CDR2 SYGVKD. Trimming stripped 8 bases from V and 1 base from J, with 11 bases between.